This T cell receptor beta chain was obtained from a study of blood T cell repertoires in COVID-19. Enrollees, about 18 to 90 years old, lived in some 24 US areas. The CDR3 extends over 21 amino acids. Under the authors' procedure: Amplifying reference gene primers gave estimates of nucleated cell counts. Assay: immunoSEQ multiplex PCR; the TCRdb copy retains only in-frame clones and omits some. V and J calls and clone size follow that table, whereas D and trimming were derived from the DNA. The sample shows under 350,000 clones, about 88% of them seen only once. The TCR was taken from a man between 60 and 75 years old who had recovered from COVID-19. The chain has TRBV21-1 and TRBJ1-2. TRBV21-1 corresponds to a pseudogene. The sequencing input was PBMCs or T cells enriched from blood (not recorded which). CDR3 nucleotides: TGTGCCAGCAGCAAATTGATGGCAGGGAGGAATTTCAGCGTCTGCCGCTATGGCTACACCTTC. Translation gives CASSKLMAGRNFSVCRYGYTF.